The rows below give T cell receptor beta chains drawn from one sample of a study of technical replicates of blood from a few donors. Produced via immunoSEQ multiplex PCR; TCRdb's table is partial and in-frame only. The data contain about 73,000 clones, roughly 93% of them singletons. The sequencing sample was made of T cells isolated from PBMCs. The receptors were gathered from a human donor in good health. CDR3s include the opening cysteine and the closing phenylalanine or tryptophan. Each record gives: J gene, V gene, CDR3 protein.

j_gene: TRBJ1-2
v_gene: TRBV6-1
CDR3aa: CASSFSGGANYGYTF

j_gene: TRBJ2-5
v_gene: TRBV27
CDR3aa: CASSPRQGADWETQYF

j_gene: TRBJ1-5
v_gene: TRBV4-1
CDR3aa: CASSQNRDQPQHF

j_gene: TRBJ2-7
v_gene: TRBV30
CDR3aa: CAWSVWDSSYEQYF

j_gene: TRBJ1-5
v_gene: TRBV6-6
CDR3aa: CASKYGGGDSQPQHF

j_gene: TRBJ2-4
v_gene: TRBV6-1
CDR3aa: CASSEALTSVVENIQYF

j_gene: TRBJ2-5
v_gene: TRBV5-4
CDR3aa: CASSPLGREETQYF

j_gene: TRBJ2-7
v_gene: TRBV7-9
CDR3aa: CASSLGPFEQYF

j_gene: TRBJ1-4
v_gene: TRBV7-9
CDR3aa: CASSFGHVDEKLFF

j_gene: TRBJ1-1
v_gene: TRBV7-9
CDR3aa: CASSLRGQGASSRAFF

j_gene: TRBJ2-3
v_gene: TRBV7-8
CDR3aa: CASSLAPGGGTDTQYF

j_gene: TRBJ2-7
v_gene: TRBV11-2
CDR3aa: CASSLRSEQYF

j_gene: TRBJ2-1
v_gene: TRBV15
CDR3aa: CATRRDDEQFF

j_gene: TRBJ2-6
v_gene: TRBV27
CDR3aa: CASSPRTSGANVLTF

j_gene: TRBJ2-1
v_gene: TRBV5-1
CDR3aa: CASSLGFSGEGNEQFF

j_gene: TRBJ1-1
v_gene: TRBV9
CDR3aa: CASSVVRDTEAFF

j_gene: TRBJ2-5
v_gene: TRBV2
CDR3aa: CASSGVGGQETQYF

j_gene: TRBJ2-7
v_gene: TRBV27
CDR3aa: CASSLSIRGTSKYF

j_gene: TRBJ2-1
v_gene: TRBV29-1
CDR3aa: CSVLPPGTSGRGGEQFF

j_gene: TRBJ1-2
v_gene: TRBV7-3
CDR3aa: CASSEGDSGDYGYTF

j_gene: TRBJ1-5
v_gene: TRBV7-8
CDR3aa: CASSVSRGRGQPQHF

j_gene: TRBJ2-7
v_gene: TRBV28
CDR3aa: CASSLSTGHEQYF

j_gene: TRBJ1-2
v_gene: TRBV6-5
CDR3aa: CASSQDRVRGYTF

j_gene: TRBJ1-2
v_gene: TRBV19
CDR3aa: CASSSTGPYGYTF

j_gene: TRBJ2-7
v_gene: TRBV27
CDR3aa: CASSVSRGYEQYF

j_gene: TRBJ1-5
v_gene: TRBV19
CDR3aa: CASSTSLGLVSQPQHF

j_gene: TRBJ1-2
v_gene: TRBV5-4
CDR3aa: CASSPLGGGYGYTF

j_gene: TRBJ1-2
v_gene: TRBV11-2
CDR3aa: CASSSITRQGRGYTF

j_gene: TRBJ2-3
v_gene: TRBV5-4
CDR3aa: CASRSGTGVGTDTQYF

j_gene: TRBJ1-2
v_gene: TRBV7-9
CDR3aa: CASSQQGEWSYYGYTF

j_gene: TRBJ2-7
v_gene: TRBV27
CDR3aa: CASSFRGFDNEQYF

j_gene: TRBJ2-7
v_gene: TRBV5-1
CDR3aa: CASSLAGGGDEQYF

j_gene: TRBJ1-1
v_gene: TRBV27
CDR3aa: CASSPRQGTNTEAFF

j_gene: TRBJ2-7
v_gene: TRBV9
CDR3aa: CASSAGQGFSYEQYF

j_gene: TRBJ2-7
v_gene: TRBV28
CDR3aa: CASSREKTGRYEQYF

j_gene: TRBJ2-7
v_gene: TRBV5-1
CDR3aa: CASSWGTGWGSEQYF

j_gene: TRBJ1-4
v_gene: TRBV25-1
CDR3aa: CASSETGIEKLFF

j_gene: TRBJ1-4
v_gene: TRBV12-5
CDR3aa: CASGPTGKSSLANEKLFF

j_gene: TRBJ2-2
v_gene: TRBV9
CDR3aa: CASSVDRQGNTGELFF

j_gene: TRBJ2-7
v_gene: TRBV11-2
CDR3aa: CASRKIRGGSSYEQYF

j_gene: TRBJ1-1
v_gene: TRBV11-2
CDR3aa: CASSSGQGAFF

j_gene: TRBJ2-1
v_gene: TRBV7-9
CDR3aa: CASLQTSGRTSGYNEQFF

j_gene: TRBJ1-4
v_gene: TRBV10-3
CDR3aa: CAISEPGQKEKLFF